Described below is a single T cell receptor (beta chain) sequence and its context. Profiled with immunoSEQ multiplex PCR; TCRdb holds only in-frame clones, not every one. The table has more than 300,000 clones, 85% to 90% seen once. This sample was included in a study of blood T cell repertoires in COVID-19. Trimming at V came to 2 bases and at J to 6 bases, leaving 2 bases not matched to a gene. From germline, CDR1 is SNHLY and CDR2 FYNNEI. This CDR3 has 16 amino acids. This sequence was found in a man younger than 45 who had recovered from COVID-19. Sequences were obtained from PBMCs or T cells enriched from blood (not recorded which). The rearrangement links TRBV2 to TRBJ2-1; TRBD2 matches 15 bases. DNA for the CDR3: TGTGCCAGCAGTGAAATGGGACTAGCGGGAGGCAATGAGCAGTTCTTC. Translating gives CASSEMGLAGGNEQFF.